The 6 T cell receptor beta chains given below trace back to one sample, sequenced in a study of CD8 T cells in Susac syndrome. A quantity of about 0.5 to 1 ug RNA underwent reverse transcription using random hexamers. MiXCR, applied by TCRdb to the immunoSEQ multiplex PCR reads, yields one record per CDR3 protein. The top ten hold approximately 0.3% of the sample, which has about 140,000 distinct CDR3 sequences, 94% seen once. Material: CD8+ T cells from PBMCs. All receptors come from a human donor in good health.

The chain combines TRBV23-1 with TRBJ1-1; D ambiguous. TRBV23-1 has ORF status, its function being uncertain. The CDR3 spans 17 residues. V lost 0 bases, J lost 4 bases, and 18 bases lay in between. Written as DNA, the CDR3 is TGCGCCAGCAGTCAATCGAAAACCAAGGGTATGGGCACTGAAGCTTTCTTT. It translates to CASSQSKTKGMGTEAFF.

This clonotype has a single count. The CDR3 protein is CASRRQGGGTEAFF. The CDR3 coding sequence is TGTGCCAGCAGGCGACAGGGTGGGGGCACTGAAGCTTTCTTT. This chain joins TRBV6-2 or TRBV6-3 and TRBJ1-1, with 7 nucleotides matching TRBD1. Germline assignment: CDR1 MNHEY and CDR2 SVGEGT. The CDR3 has 14 residues. With V trimmed by 6 bases and J by 4 bases, 8 bases remained unmatched.

V usage is TRBV7-2 and J usage is TRBJ2-1; 14 nucleotides match TRBD2. Germline-derived CDR1 and CDR2 are SGHTA and FQGNSA. CDR3 length equals 19 residues. Trimming took 5 bases from V and 0 from J; bases not matched to a gene: 9. The CDR3 DNA reads TGTGCCAGCAGCCCAGGACTAGCGGGAGGCAGAAGCTCCTACAATGAGCAGTTCTTC. Protein sequence: CASSPGLAGGRSSYNEQFF.

This chain connects TRBV27 to TRBJ1-2; D is undetermined. Germline assignment: CDR1 MNHEY and CDR2 SMNVEV (reference sequence). The CDR3 has 13 amino acids. Trimming pared 2 bases from V and 8 bases from J, leaving 12 bases between. The CDR3 sequence: CASSLRAGNGYTF. In DNA form, the CDR3 reads TGTGCCAGCAGTTTACGGGCCGGGAACGGCTACACCTTC.

The V call is TRBV27, the J call TRBJ2-7, with 12 nucleotides matching TRBD2. Losses at the gene ends were 8 bases for V and 0 bases for J; bases not matched to a gene: 14. The CDR3 length is 18 residues. Germline CDR1 and CDR2: MNHEY and SMNVEV (reference sequence). The CDR3 is CASFGPSGRAGSSYEQYF. CDR3 coding DNA: TGTGCCAGCTTTGGCCCTAGCGGGAGGGCCGGGAGCTCCTACGAGCAGTACTTC.

This chain joins TRBV30 and TRBJ2-3, with 8 bases matching TRBD1. The CDR3 covers 13 residues. The V segment lost 2 bases and the J segment 4 bases; nucleotides outside the gene matches: 2. Germline loops: CDR1 GTSNPN, CDR2 SVGIG (reference sequence). CDR3 region: CAWSPTGADTQYF. CDR3 coding DNA: TGTGCCTGGAGTCCGACAGGGGCAGATACGCAGTATTTT.